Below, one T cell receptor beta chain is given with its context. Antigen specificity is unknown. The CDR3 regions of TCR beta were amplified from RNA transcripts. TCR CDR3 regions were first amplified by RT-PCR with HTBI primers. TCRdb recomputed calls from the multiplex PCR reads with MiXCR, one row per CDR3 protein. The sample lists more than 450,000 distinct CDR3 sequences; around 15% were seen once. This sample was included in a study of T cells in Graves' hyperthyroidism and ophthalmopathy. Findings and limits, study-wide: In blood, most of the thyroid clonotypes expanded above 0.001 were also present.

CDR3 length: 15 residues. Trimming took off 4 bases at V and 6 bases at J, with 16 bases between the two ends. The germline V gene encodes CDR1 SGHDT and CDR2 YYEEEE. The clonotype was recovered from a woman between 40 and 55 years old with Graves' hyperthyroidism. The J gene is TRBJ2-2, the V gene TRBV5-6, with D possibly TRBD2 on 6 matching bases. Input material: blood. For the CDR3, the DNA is TGTGCCAGCAGCGGGGAAGGGGAGGAATCCGGGGAGCTGTTTTTT. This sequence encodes CASSGEGEESGELFF.